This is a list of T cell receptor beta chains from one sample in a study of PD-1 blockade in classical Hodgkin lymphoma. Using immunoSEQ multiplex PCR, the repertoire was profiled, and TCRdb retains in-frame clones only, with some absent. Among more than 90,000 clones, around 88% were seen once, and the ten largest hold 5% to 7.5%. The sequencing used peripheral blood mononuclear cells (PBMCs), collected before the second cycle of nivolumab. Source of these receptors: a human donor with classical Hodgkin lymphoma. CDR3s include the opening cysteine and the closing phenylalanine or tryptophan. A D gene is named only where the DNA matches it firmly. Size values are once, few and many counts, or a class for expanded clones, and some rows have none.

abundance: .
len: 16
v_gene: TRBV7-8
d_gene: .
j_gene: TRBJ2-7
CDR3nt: TGTGCCAGCAGCCATGGACCCCCTAAGGGGTCCTACGAGCAGTACTTC
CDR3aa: CASSHGPPKGSYEQYF

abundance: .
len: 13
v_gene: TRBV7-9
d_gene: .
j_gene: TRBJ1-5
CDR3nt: TGTGCCAGCAGCTTAATTAGCAATCAGCCCCAGCATTTT
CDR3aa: CASSLISNQPQHF

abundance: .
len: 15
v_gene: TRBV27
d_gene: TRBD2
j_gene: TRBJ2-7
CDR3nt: TGTGCCAGCAGTTTATCCGGGACTAGTTTCTACGAGCAGTACTTC
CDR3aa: CASSLSGTSFYEQYF

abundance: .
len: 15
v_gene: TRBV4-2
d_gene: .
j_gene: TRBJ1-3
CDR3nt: TGTGCCAGCACCCCGGGGACGCACTCTGGAAACACCATATATTTT
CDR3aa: CASTPGTHSGNTIYF

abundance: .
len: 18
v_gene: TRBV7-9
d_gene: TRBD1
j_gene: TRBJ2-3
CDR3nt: TGTGCCAGCAGCTTAGCCGCCCTACAGGGGGCCTGGTTAGATACGCAGTATTTT
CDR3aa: CASSLAALQGAWLDTQYF

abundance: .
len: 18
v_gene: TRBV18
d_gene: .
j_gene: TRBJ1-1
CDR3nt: TGTGCCAGCTCACCTTACCGGGTCTCGCTGGGGCCAAACACTGAAGCTTTCTTT
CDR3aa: CASSPYRVSLGPNTEAFF

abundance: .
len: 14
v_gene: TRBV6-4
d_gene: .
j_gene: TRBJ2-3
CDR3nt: TGTGCCAGCAGTGACTTCGGGGGAGCAGATACGCAGTATTTT
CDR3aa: CASSDFGGADTQYF

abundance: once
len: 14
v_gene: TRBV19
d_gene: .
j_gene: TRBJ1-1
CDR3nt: TGTGCCAGTACCCTTAGGGAGCTGAACACTGAAGCTTTCTTT
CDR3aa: CASTLRELNTEAFF

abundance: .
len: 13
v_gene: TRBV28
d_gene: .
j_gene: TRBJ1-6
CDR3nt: TGTGCCAGCAGTTTTTCTCGGAATTCACCCCTCCACTTT
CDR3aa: CASSFSRNSPLHF

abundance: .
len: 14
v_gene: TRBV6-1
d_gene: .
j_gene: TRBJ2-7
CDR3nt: TGTGCCAGCAGTGAATTGTTCAGCTCCTACGAGCAGTACTTC
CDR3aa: CASSELFSSYEQYF

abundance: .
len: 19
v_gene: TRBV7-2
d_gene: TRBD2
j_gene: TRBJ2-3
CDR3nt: TGTGCCAGCAGCTTAGTTGGGACTAGCGGGGGGGCGGCACAGAGGACGCAGTATTTT
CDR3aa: CASSLVGTSGGAAQRTQYF

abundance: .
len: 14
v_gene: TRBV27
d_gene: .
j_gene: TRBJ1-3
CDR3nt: TGTGCCAGCAGTTTGGGTGGGGGTGGAAACACCATATATTTT
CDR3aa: CASSLGGGGNTIYF

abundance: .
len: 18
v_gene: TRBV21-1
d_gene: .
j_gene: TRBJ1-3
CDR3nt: TGTGCCAGCAGCAAAGAGGGTTCGGGGAAGATCAAATCAAACACCATATATTTT
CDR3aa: CASSKEGSGKIKSNTIYF

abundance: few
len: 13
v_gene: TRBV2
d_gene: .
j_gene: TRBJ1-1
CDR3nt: TGTGCCAGCAGTGGGGAGATGAACACTGAAGCTTTCTTT
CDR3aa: CASSGEMNTEAFF